This entry lists 5 T cell receptor beta chains sequenced from one sample in a study of post-analysis software for immune sequencing data. Study-level points and caveats: Included in a set of five TRBV segments more frequent in patients than controls were TRBV5-6, TRBV5-1 and TRBV20-1.

Antigens of these TCRs are unknown. Included in the TCR beta cDNA libraries were unique molecular identifiers. TCRdb redid the calling of the PCR reads with MiXCR, one entry per CDR3 protein. The repertoire holds about 770,000 distinct CDR3 sequences, with roughly 46% as singletons. Material: blood. The source of these receptors is a girl aged 5 to 17 with multiple sclerosis.

J is TRBJ2-3 and V is TRBV4-2, with 7 bases matching TRBD2. CDR1 and CDR2 (germline): LGHNA, YNFKEQ. The V and J ends lost 0 bases and 0 bases, in that order; junction bases with no gene match: 6. The CDR3 totals 17 residues. The CDR3 DNA reads as TGTGCCAGCAGCCAAGATCGGGCGGGAGCCAGCACAGATACGCAGTATTTT. Protein: CASSQDRAGASTDTQYF.

This chain links TRBV10-3 with TRBJ2-1; TRBD1 aligns across 8 bases. The germline CDR1 and CDR2 sequences are ENHRY and SYGVKD. With V trimmed by 8 bases and J by 10 bases, 13 bases remained unmatched. The length of the CDR3 is 14 residues. CDR3 in DNA: TGTGCCATCTCCGACAGGACAGGGAGAGAGGAGCAGTTCTTC. Translated, it gives CAISDRTGREEQFF.

The chain employs TRBV6-4 and TRBJ2-5; no definite D call. There are 13 residues in the CDR3. CDR1 and CDR2 (germline): MRHNA, SNTAGT. The ends were cut back, 10 bases at V and 5 bases at J, with 17 bases in the middle. CDR3 sequence: CATSTDPGETQYF. Written as DNA, the CDR3 is TGTGCCACCTCGACCGATCCTGGGGAGACCCAGTACTTC.

Here the CDR3 DNA reads TGTGCCAGCAGTTTAATAAAGGGGGACTACGAGCAGTACTTC. Its protein is CASSLIKGDYEQYF. V is TRBV12-3 or TRBV12-4 and J is TRBJ2-5, with a weak D call TRBD1 (6 bases). Matching the DNA end better, TRBJ2-7 makes the J call doubtful. The CDR3 is made up of 14 amino acids.

This clonotype showed up just a few times. The V gene is TRBV7-9, the J gene TRBJ1-2; D unresolved. Germline CDR1 reads SEHNR; CDR2 reads FQNEAQ (reference sequence). The V gene lost 3 bases and the J gene lost 6 bases, with 8 bases spanning the gap. The CDR3 totals 12 residues. The DNA for the CDR3 is TGTGCCAGCAGCTTCCGGGAGGATGGCTACACCTTC. Translation: CASSFREDGYTF.